Shown below are 20 T cell receptor beta chains from a single sample sequenced in a study of neurological immune-mediated disorders. TCRdb ran MiXCR on the 5' RACE reads and lists one entry per CDR3 protein. The sample records tens of thousands of distinct CDR3 sequences, 12% being singletons. The sample was PBMCs. These TCRs come from a female donor in good health.

Comment on this clonotype: One junction end disagrees with the germline gene, perhaps due to a read error. The chain employs TRBV7-2 and TRBJ2-5; TRBD1 matches at 7 bases. The germline gives CDR1 SGHTA, CDR2 FQGNSA. CDR3 length: 15 amino acids. CDR3 DNA: TGTGCCAACAGCCCCAATACAGGGGCGGTGGAGACCCAGTACTTC. Protein: CANSPNTGAVETQYF.

This clonotype has ten or more counts. The CDR3 is CASSFSTGPGDTQYF. Here the CDR3 DNA reads TGTGCCAGCAGCTTCAGCACGGGACCGGGGGATACGCAGTATTTT. The V and J genes are TRBV11-1 and TRBJ2-3; either TRBD1 or TRBD2 may supply D (5 bases each). This CDR3 comprises 15 residues. V shed 3 bases and J shed 6 bases, with 16 bases lying between them. From germline, CDR1 is SGHAT and CDR2 FQDESV (reference sequence).

Ten or more counts support this clonotype. The V call is TRBV12-3 or TRBV12-4, the J call TRBJ2-4, with no clear D. V lost 5 bases and J lost 4, with 6 bases in between. The CDR3 covers 12 residues. The CDR3 coding sequence is TGTGCCAGCAGTCCCCAAAAAAACATTCAGTACTTC. Translated, it gives CASSPQKNIQYF.

This clonotype was counted at least ten times. The J gene is TRBJ2-4, the V gene TRBV9; tentatively, D is TRBD2 (5 bases). Germline V gives CDR1 SGDLS, CDR2 YYNGEE. The V gene lost 4 bases and the J gene lost 11 bases, with 13 bases spanning the gap. The CDR3 sequence is 12 residues long. The DNA for the CDR3 is TGTGCCAGCAGCCAAGAAGAGGGTGTTCAGTACTTC. It codes for CASSQEEGVQYF.

This clonotype was recorded at least ten times. The rearrangement uses TRBV7-2 and TRBJ1-2, with TRBD1 as a possible D gene (6 bases). Germline V gene data show CDR1 as SGHTA and CDR2 as FQGNSA. V lost 5 bases, J lost 0 bases, and 16 bases lay in between. The CDR3 totals 16 residues. The CDR3 DNA is TGTGCCAGCAGCGTAACCGGGACACAAGCTAACTATGGCTACACCTTC. It specifies CASSVTGTQANYGYTF. Drawing the rest from reference TRBV7-2 and TRBJ1-2, the complete variable domain is GAGVSQSPSNKVTEKGKDVELRCDPISGHTALYWYRQSLGQGLEFLIYFQGNSAPDKSGLPSDRFSAERTGGSVSTLTIQRTQQEDSAVYLCASSVTGTQANYGYTFGSGTRLTVV.

In its sample, this clonotype was seen many times. V usage is TRBV3-1 and J usage is TRBJ2-7; D possibly corresponds to TRBD2 (6 bases). The CDR3 extends over 16 amino acids. The ends were cut back, 2 bases at V and 9 bases at J, with 23 bases in the middle. CDR1 is LGHDT and CDR2 is YNNKEL in the germline V gene (reference sequence). Here the CDR3 reads CASSQYSGGTQKRQYF. As DNA, the CDR3 is TGTGCCAGCAGCCAATATTCTGGCGGGACTCAGAAAAGGCAGTACTTC.

Concerning this clonotype: A read error may explain this, as a much larger clone is one base away. This chain joins TRBV28 and TRBJ1-3, with D perhaps TRBD1 (6 bases). The V gene lost 6 bases and the J gene lost 8 bases, with 17 bases spanning the gap. Per the germline V gene, CDR1 is MDHEN and CDR2 is SYDVKM. The CDR3 length is 14 residues. The CDR3 coding sequence is TGTGCCAGCAGACCTCAGGGGTCCGGAGACACCATATATTTT. Translated, it gives CASRPQGSGDTIYF.

The sample holds many counts of this clonotype. This chain uses TRBV6-5 with TRBJ2-7, with a weak D call TRBD1 (6 bases). Germline CDR1 reads MNHEY; CDR2 reads SVGAGI. Trimming removed 4 bases from V and 2 bases from J, with 12 bases in between. The CDR3 contains 14 residues. The CDR3 bases are TGTGCCAGCAGTTCCGGACAGATTACCTACGAGCAGTACTTC. It specifies CASSSGQITYEQYF.

The J gene is TRBJ1-1, the V gene TRBV6-1; TRBD1 might be the D (5 bases). The CDR3 extends over 15 amino acids. Germline-derived CDR1 and CDR2 are MNHNS and SASEGT. Trimming left V 5 bases short and J 3 bases short, with 16 bases between. CDR3 nucleotides: TGTGCCAGCAGTCACAGGTTTTCGGGGGACACTGAAGCTTTCTTT. Encoded protein: CASSHRFSGDTEAFF.

This clonotype was counted at least ten times. This chain links TRBV5-1 with TRBJ2-1; 11 bases line up with TRBD2. Trimming took 4 bases from V and 0 from J; bases not matched to a gene: 15. CDR3 size: 20 residues. Germline CDR1 and CDR2: SGHRS and YFSETQ. In nucleotides, the CDR3 is TGCGCCAGCAGCCCAGCCGGGGCTAGCGGGAGGTTGGGCTCCTACAATGAGCAGTTCTTC. It translates to CASSPAGASGRLGSYNEQFF.

J is TRBJ1-3 and V is TRBV5-1; D not certain. The CDR3 consists of 13 residues. CDR1 is SGHRS and CDR2 is YFSETQ in the germline V gene. Trimming removed 0 bases from V and 2 bases from J, with 3 bases in between. CDR3 residues: CASSLDTGNTIYF. In DNA, the CDR3 is TGCGCCAGCAGCTTGGACACTGGAAACACCATATATTTT.

This clonotype was seen only a few times. The genes are TRBV7-6 and TRBJ1-6, with D perhaps matching TRBD1 (5 bases). The CDR3 sequence is 16 residues long. Germline values: CDR1 SGHVS, CDR2 FNYEAQ. Trimming left V 3 bases short and J 0 bases short, with 9 bases between. The CDR3 region is CASSFRQSSYNSPLHF. The CDR3 DNA reads TGTGCCAGCAGCTTTAGACAGAGCTCCTATAATTCACCCCTCCACTTT.

This chain connects TRBV7-6 to TRBJ2-5; 11 bases are a match to TRBD2. Per germline, CDR1 SGHVS and CDR2 FNYEAQ. With 3 bases clipped from V and 5 bases from J, the junction kept 5 bases outside the gene matches. The CDR3 contains 15 residues. The CDR3 DNA is TGTGCCAGCAGCTTGGGACTAGCGGTACAGGAGACCCAGTACTTC. It specifies CASSLGLAVQETQYF.

This rearrangement joins TRBV19 to TRBJ2-1; TRBD2 matches at 8 bases. CDR3 size: 15 residues. In germline, CDR1 is LNHDA, CDR2 SQIVND (reference sequence). V was clipped by 7 bases and J by 0 bases; unmatched bases: 5. The chain's CDR3 is CASTWSGSSYNEQFF. The CDR3 DNA reads TGTGCCAGTACCTGGAGCGGGAGCTCCTACAATGAGCAGTTCTTC.

This clonotype was picked up many times. The chain carries TRBV6-1 and TRBJ2-1; either TRBD1 or TRBD2 may supply D (5 bases each). Germline loops: CDR1 MNHNS, CDR2 SASEGT. This CDR3 region has 13 residues. The ends were cut back, 6 bases at V and 10 bases at J, with 16 bases in the middle. CDR3 sequence: CASSGAREGEQFF. The DNA of the CDR3 is TGTGCCAGCAGCGGGGCCAGGGAAGGAGAGCAGTTCTTC.

V gene TRBV29-1 combines with J gene TRBJ2-1, with unresolved D. V lost 2 bases, J lost 12 bases, and 14 bases lay in between. Germline V gives CDR1 SQVTM, CDR2 ANQGSEA. CDR3 length equals 12 residues. The CDR3 loop is CSVELATGSQFF. The DNA for the CDR3 is TGCAGCGTTGAACTCGCGACCGGGTCGCAGTTCTTC.

In its sample, this clonotype was seen many times. The chain joins TRBV20-1 to TRBJ2-7; 10 positions match TRBD2. With 5 bases clipped from V and 7 bases from J, the junction kept 14 bases outside the gene matches. The CDR3 is 15 amino acids. CDR1 DFQATT and CDR2 SNEGSKA come from the germline V gene (reference sequence). The CDR3 region is CSALSSSGGPLEQYF. The CDR3 nucleotides read TGCAGTGCTCTCTCGTCTAGCGGGGGCCCCTTGGAGCAGTACTTC.

This clonotype showed up many times. V usage is TRBV3-1 and J usage is TRBJ1-5; D remains ambiguous. CDR3 length: 13 amino acids. Germline CDR1 and CDR2: LGHDT and YNNKEL (reference sequence). The ends were cut back, 3 bases at V and 2 bases at J, with 5 bases in the middle. CDR3 nucleotide sequence: TGTGCCAGCAGCCATGAGGGCAATCAGCCCCAGCATTTT. This gives the protein CASSHEGNQPQHF.

This clonotype was picked up many times. The rearrangement joins TRBV20-1 to TRBJ2-7; TRBD2 aligns across 11 bases. The ends lost 1 base at V and 3 bases at J; junction bases unmatched: 2. The CDR3 has 14 residues. From germline, CDR1 is DFQATT and CDR2 SNEGSKA (reference sequence). As DNA, the CDR3 is TGCAGTGCTAGAGGTCTAGCGGGGGGCTACGAGCAGTACTTC. Amino acids: CSARGLAGGYEQYF.

This clonotype was detected ten times or more. The V call is TRBV5-6, the J call TRBJ1-1; 9 positions agree with TRBD1. V dropped 0 bases and J dropped 5; count of bases not matched to a gene: 5. The CDR3 totals 15 residues. Germline assignment: CDR1 SGHDT and CDR2 YYEEEE. In DNA, the CDR3 is TGTGCCAGCAGCTTGGACAGGGGGCGCGGAACTGAAGCTTTCTTT. It codes for CASSLDRGRGTEAFF.